This TCR beta chain derives from a study of cytomegalovirus exposure and HLA in healthy donors. The donors were in the roughly 120-subject validation cohort, distinct from the roughly 700-subject first cohort. The V gene's germline CDR1 is SGHRS and CDR2 YFSETQ. V was clipped by 7 bases and J by 2 bases; unmatched bases: 12. CDR3 length: 16 amino acids. The data were produced by immunoSEQ multiplex PCR, yet TCRdb's version contains in-frame clones alone and is incomplete. The table shows about 120,000 clones, with roughly 90% occurring only once. The source material was PBMCs. This chain connects TRBV5-1 to TRBJ2-3; 8 bases map to TRBD2. The receptor comes from a woman between 18 and 29 years old in good health and CMV-seropositive. As DNA, the CDR3 is TGCGCCAGCCGCACCTCGCGGGGGGACATCACAGATACGCAGTATTTT. Translated: CASRTSRGDITDTQYF.